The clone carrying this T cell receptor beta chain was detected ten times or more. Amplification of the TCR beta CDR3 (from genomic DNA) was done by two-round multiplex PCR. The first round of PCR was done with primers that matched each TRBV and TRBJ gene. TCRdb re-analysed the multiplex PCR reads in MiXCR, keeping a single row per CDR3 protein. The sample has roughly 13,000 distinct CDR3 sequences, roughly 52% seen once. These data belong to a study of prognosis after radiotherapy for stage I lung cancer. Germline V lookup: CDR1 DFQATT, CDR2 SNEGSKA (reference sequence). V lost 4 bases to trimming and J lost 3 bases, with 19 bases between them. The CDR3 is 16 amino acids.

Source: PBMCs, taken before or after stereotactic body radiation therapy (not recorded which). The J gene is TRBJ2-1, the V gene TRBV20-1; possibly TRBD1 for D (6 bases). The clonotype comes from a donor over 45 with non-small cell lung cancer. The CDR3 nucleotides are TGCAGTGCTATCACCGGGACACAATCGTACTACAATGAGCAGTTCTTC. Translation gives CSAITGTQSYYNEQFF.